This passage covers 2 T cell receptor beta chains from one sample sequenced in a study of blood T cell repertoires in COVID-19. Profiled with immunoSEQ multiplex PCR; TCRdb holds only in-frame clones, not every one. Of roughly 140,000 clones in the sample, about 87% were seen once. Sequences were obtained from peripheral blood. Receptors originate from a woman aged 45 to 65 with acute or convalescent COVID-19.

The rearrangement uses TRBV7-3 and TRBJ2-2; maybe TRBD2 (7 bases). CDR3 length: 16 amino acids. V lost 3 bases, J lost 0 bases, and 11 bases lay in between. Germline V gene data show CDR1 as SGHTA and CDR2 as FQGTGA. CDR3 residues: CASSLTGGSNTGELFF. The CDR3 region has the DNA TGTGCCAGCAGCTTGACGGGGGGCTCGAACACCGGGGAGCTGTTTTTT.

This rearrangement joins TRBV3-1 (or the pseudogene TRBV3-2) to TRBJ1-3, with D uncertain. This CDR3 has 16 residues. Germline V gives CDR1 LGHDT, CDR2 YNNKEL (reference sequence). V was cut by 0 bases and J by 3 bases, with 12 bases left in between. The DNA of the CDR3 is TGTGCCAGCAGCCAAGATGGCGCATCGGGTGGAAACACCATATATTTT. Protein: CASSQDGASGGNTIYF.